The clone carrying this T cell receptor (beta chain) was observed a few times. PCR primers comprised 60 Vbeta and 13 Jbeta primers. Sequencing was performed with immunoSEQ multiplex PCR; in TCRdb, only in-frame clones are kept and a portion is missing. The sample lists approximately 82,000 clones; around 10% were seen once. V trimming: 7 bases; J trimming: 5 bases; junction bases outside the gene matches: 1. The CDR3 extends over 11 amino acids. In germline, CDR1 is SNHLY, CDR2 FYNNEI. This specimen belongs to a study of cytomegalovirus exposure and HLA in healthy donors. Source material: PBMCs. The sequence derives from a man aged 60 to 69 in good health and CMV-seropositive. The chain employs TRBV2 and TRBJ2-5, with 7 bases aligning to TRBD1. This chain's CDR3 is CASTQGETQYF. CDR3 in DNA: TGTGCCAGCACACAGGGGGAGACCCAGTACTTC. Filled out from reference TRBV2 and TRBJ2-5, the complete variable domain reads EPEVTQTPSHQVTQMGQEVILRCVPISNHLYFYWYRQILGQKVEFLVSFYNNEISEKSEIFDDQFSVERPDGSNFTLKIRSTKLEDSAMYFCASTQGETQYFGPGTRLLVL.